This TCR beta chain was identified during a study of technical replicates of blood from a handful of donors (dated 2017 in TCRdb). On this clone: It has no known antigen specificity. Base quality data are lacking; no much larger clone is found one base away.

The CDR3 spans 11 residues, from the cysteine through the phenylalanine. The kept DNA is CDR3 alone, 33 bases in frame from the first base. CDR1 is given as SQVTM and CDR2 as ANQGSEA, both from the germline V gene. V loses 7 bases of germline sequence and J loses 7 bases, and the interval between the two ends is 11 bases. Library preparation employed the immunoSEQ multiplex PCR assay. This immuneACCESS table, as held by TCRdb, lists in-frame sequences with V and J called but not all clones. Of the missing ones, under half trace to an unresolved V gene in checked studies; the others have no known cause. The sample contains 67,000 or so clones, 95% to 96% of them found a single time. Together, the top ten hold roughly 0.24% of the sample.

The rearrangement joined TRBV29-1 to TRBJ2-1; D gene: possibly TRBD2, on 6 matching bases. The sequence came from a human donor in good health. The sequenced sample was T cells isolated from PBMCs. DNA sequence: TGCAGCGAAACTCGGGGGAATGAGCAGTTCTTC. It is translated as CSETRGNEQFF.